This T cell receptor (beta chain) derives from a study of Ad26.COV2.S vaccination and SARS-CoV-2 variants. Treatment given: approximately 18 received Ad26.COV2.S at low or high dose, single or two shots; several received placebo; per-sample allocation not given. Sample collection was performed on day 63 after the first vaccine or placebo injection. An Ad26 vector expressing Wuhan-strain SARS-CoV-2 spike constituted the vaccine. Trimming pared 0 bases from V and 5 bases from J, leaving 6 bases between. Germline CDR1 SEHNR, CDR2 FQNEAQ (reference sequence). The CDR3 contains 13 residues. TCRdb keeps only in-frame clones here, not all; method: immunoSEQ multiplex PCR. The repertoire holds under 500,000 clones, with about 90% as singletons.

The rearrangement joins TRBV7-9 to TRBJ2-3, with no clear D. Material: peripheral blood, obtained in a trial of Ad26.COV2.S vaccine versus placebo. The receptor was derived from a person aged 18-60 years who received the Ad26.COV2.S COVID-19 vaccine or a placebo. The CDR3 DNA sequence: TGTGCCAGCAGCTTAGCATTGTTAGATACGCAGTATTTT. Protein sequence: CASSLALLDTQYF.